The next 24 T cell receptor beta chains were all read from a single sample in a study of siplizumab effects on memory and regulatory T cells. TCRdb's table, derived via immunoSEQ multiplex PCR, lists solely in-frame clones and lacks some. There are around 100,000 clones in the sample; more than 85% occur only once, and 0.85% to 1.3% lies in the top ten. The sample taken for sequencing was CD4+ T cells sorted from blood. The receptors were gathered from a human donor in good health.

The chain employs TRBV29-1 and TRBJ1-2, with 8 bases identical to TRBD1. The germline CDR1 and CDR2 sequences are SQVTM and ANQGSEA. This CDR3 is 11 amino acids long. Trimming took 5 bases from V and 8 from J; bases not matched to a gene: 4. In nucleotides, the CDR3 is TGCAGCGTTCAGGGGGCGAGGGGCTACACCTTC. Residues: CSVQGARGYTF.

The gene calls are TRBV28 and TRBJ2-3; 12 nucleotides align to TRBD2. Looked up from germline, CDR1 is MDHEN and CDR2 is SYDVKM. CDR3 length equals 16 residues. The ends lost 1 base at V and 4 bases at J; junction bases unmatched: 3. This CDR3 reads CASSLLTSGRSDTQYF. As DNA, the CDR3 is TGTGCCAGCAGTTTATTGACTAGCGGGAGATCAGATACGCAGTATTTT.

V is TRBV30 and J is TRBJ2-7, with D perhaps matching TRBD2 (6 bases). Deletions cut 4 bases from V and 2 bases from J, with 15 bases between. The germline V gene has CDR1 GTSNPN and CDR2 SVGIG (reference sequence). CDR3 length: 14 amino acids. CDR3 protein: CAWTIRRRAYEQYF. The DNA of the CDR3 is TGTGCCTGGACGATTCGACGGAGGGCCTACGAGCAGTACTTC.

CDR3 amino acids: CASSLGGGLNYGYTF. In DNA form, the CDR3 reads TGTGCCAGCAGCTTGGGTGGGGGCCTGAACTATGGCTACACCTTC. The chain recombines TRBV5-4 with TRBJ1-2; D is possibly TRBD1 (6 bases). Germline loops: CDR1 SGHNT, CDR2 YYREEE (reference sequence). The CDR3 consists of 15 residues. Trimming took off 0 bases at V and 2 bases at J, with 11 bases between the two ends.

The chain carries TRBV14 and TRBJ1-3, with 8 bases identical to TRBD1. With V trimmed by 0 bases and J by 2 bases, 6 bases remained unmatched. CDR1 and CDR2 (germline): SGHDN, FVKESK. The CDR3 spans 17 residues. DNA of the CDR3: TGTGCCAGCAGCCAAGAATTGCGGACAGGGCCTGGAAACACCATATATTTT. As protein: CASSQELRTGPGNTIYF.

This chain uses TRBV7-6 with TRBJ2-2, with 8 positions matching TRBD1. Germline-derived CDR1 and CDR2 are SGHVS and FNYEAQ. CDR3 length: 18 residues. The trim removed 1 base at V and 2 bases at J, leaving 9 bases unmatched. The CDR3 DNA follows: TGTGCCAGCAGCTTAGTTGGACCTCAGGGGGCCAACACCGGGGAGCTGTTTTTT. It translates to CASSLVGPQGANTGELFF.

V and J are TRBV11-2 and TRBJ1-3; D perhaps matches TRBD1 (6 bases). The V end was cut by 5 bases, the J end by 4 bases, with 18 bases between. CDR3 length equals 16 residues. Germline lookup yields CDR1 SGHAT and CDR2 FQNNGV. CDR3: CASSRRGGSSGNTIYF. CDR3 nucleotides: TGTGCCAGCAGCCGGAGGGGGGGCAGTTCAGGAAACACCATATATTTT. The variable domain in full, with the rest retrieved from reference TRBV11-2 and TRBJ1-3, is EAGVAQSPRYKIIEKRQSVAFWCNPISGHATLYWYQQILGQGPKLLIQFQNNGVVDDSQLPKDRFSAERLKGVDSTLKIQPAKLEDSAVYLCASSRRGGSSGNTIYFGEGSWLTVV.

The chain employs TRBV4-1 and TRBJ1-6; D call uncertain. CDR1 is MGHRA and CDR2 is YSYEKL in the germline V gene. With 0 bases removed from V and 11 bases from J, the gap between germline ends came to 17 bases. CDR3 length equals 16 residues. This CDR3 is CASSQDAAARRTPLHF. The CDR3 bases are TGCGCCAGCAGCCAAGACGCGGCGGCCCGGCGGACACCCCTCCACTTT.

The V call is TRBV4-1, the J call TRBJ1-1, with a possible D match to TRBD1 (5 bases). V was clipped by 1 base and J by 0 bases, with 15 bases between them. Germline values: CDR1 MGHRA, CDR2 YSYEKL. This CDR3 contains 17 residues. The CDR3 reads CASSQAAGLGVNTEAFF. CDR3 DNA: TGCGCCAGCAGCCAAGCGGCGGGTTTGGGGGTGAACACTGAAGCTTTCTTT.

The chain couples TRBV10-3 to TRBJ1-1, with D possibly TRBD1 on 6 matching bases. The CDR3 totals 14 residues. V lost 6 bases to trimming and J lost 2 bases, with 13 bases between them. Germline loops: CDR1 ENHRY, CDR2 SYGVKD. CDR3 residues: CAIRGHPTNTEAFF. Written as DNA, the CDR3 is TGTGCCATCAGGGGACACCCTACAAACACTGAAGCTTTCTTT.

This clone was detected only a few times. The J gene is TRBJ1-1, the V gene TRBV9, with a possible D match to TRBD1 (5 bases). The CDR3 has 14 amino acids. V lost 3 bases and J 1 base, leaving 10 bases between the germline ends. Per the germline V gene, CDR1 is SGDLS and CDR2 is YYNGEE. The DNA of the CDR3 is TGTGCCAGCAGCGCCTTGACAGCGAACACTGAAGCTTTCTTT. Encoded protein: CASSALTANTEAFF.

DNA of the CDR3: TGTGCCAGCAGCTTTGATAGCGGGAGAGGTACGCAGTATTTT. This translates into CASSFDSGRGTQYF. This chain joins TRBV11-3 and TRBJ2-3, with 9 bases fitting TRBD2. Germline V gene lookup returns CDR1 SGHNT and CDR2 YENEEA. Trimming removed 3 bases from V and 8 bases from J; junction bases left unmatched: 6. The CDR3 runs 14 residues. Full variable domain (missing parts from reference TRBV11-3 and TRBJ2-3): EAGVVQSPRYKIIEKKQPVAFWCNPISGHNTLYWYLQNLGQGPELLIRYENEEAVDDSQLPKDRFSAERLKGVDSTLKIQPAELGDSAVYLCASSFDSGRGTQYFGPGTRLTVL.

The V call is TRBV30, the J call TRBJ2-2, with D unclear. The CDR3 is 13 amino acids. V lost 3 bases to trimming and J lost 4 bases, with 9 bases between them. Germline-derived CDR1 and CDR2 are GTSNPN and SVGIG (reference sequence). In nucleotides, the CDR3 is TGTGCCTGGAGGCCCTACTTCACCGGGGAGCTGTTTTTT. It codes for CAWRPYFTGELFF.

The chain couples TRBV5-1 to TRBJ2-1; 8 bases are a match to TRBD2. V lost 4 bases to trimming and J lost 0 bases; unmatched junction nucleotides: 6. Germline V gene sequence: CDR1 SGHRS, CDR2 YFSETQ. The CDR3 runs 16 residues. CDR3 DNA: TGCGCCAGCAGCCTTACTAGCGGTCGCTCCTACAATGAGCAGTTCTTC. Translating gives CASSLTSGRSYNEQFF.

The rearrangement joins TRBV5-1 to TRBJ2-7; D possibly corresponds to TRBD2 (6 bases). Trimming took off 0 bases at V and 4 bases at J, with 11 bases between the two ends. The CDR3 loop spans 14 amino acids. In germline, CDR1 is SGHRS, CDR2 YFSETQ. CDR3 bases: TGCGCCAGCAGCTTGGCGGCAGGGAGGTACGAGCAGTACTTC. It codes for CASSLAAGRYEQYF.

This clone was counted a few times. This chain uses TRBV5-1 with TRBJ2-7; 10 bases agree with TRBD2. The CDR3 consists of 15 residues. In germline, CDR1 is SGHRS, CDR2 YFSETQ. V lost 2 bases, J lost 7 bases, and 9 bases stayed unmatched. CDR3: CASSFQAGGFGEQYF. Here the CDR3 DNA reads TGCGCCAGCAGCTTCCAAGCGGGAGGGTTTGGGGAGCAGTACTTC.

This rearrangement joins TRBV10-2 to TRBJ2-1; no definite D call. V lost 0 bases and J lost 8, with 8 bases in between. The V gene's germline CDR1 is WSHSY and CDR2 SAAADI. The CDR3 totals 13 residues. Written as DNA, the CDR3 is TGCGCCAGCAGTGAGTCGCTAGTGTATGAGCAGTTCTTC. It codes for CASSESLVYEQFF.

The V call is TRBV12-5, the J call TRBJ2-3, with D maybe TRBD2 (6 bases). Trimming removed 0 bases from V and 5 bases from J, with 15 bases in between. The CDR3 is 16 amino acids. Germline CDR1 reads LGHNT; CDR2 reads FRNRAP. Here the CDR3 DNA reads TGTGCTAGTGGTTTGGTGGGAGGCAGGTCGCAAGATACGCAGTATTTT. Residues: CASGLVGGRSQDTQYF.

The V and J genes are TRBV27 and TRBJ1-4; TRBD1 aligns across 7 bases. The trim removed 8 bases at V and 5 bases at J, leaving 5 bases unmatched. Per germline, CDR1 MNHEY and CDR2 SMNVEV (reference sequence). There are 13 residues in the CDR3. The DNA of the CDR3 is TGTGCCAGCTCCGGGACAGAGAATGAAAAACTGTTTTTT. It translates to CASSGTENEKLFF.

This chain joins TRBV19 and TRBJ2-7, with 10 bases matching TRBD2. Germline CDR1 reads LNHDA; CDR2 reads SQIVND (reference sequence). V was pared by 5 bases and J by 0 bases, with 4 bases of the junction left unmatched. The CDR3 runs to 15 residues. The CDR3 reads CASSVSGRSSYEQYF. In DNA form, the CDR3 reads TGTGCCAGTAGTGTTAGCGGGAGGAGCTCCTACGAGCAGTACTTC.

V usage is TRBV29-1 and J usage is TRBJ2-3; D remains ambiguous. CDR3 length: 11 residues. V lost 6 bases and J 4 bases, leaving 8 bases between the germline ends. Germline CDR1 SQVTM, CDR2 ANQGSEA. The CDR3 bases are TGCAGCGTCCTAGGTCCAGATACGCAGTATTTT. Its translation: CSVLGPDTQYF.

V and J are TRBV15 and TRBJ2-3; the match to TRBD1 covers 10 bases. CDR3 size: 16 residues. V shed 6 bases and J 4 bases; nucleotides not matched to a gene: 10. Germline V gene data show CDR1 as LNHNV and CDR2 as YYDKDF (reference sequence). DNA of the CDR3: TGTGCCACCAGAAAGGCGGGACAGGGGTTCGCAGATACGCAGTATTTT. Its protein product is CATRKAGQGFADTQYF.

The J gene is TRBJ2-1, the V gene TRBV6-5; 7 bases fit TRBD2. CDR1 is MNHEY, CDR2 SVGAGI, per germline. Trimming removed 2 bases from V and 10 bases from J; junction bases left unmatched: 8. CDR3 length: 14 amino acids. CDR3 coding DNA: TGTGCCAGCAGTTACACGGGAGGTGCTCGAGAGCAGTTCTTC. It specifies CASSYTGGAREQFF.

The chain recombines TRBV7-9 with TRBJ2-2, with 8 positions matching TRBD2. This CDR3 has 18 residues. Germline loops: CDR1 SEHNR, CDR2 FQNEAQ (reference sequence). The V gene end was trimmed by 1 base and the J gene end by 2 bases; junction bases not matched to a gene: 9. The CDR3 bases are TGTGCCAGCAGCTTAGGATGGACTAGCCCCCAAAACACCGGGGAGCTGTTTTTT. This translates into CASSLGWTSPQNTGELFF.